One sample yielded the 17 T cell receptor beta chains listed below, sequenced in a study of tumor and adjacent non-tumor tissue in lung cancer. Three rounds of nested PCR, following a modified ARM-PCR protocol, produced the TCRbeta library. TCRdb reprocessed the multiplex PCR reads via MiXCR and lists one record per CDR3 protein. The profile shows some 71,000 distinct CDR3 sequences, 72% of them singletons. No cell sorting was done before RNA was extracted from the tissue. Specimen: lung tumor tissue. The receptors were sampled from a middle-aged woman with non-small cell lung cancer.

The sample holds a few counts of this clonotype. Given a much more abundant clone one base away, this may be a read error. The V gene is TRBV6-4, the J gene TRBJ2-3; 8 nucleotides line up with TRBD2. Germline loops: CDR1 MRHNA, CDR2 SNTAGT. The junction had 10 bases not matched to a gene; V was cut back by 8 bases and J by 3 bases. CDR3 length: 15 amino acids. In nucleotides, the CDR3 is TGTGCCAGCGGTCCCCGAGCGGGAGCAACAGATACGCAGTATTTT. Translating gives CASGPRAGATDTQYF.

As for this clonotype: Without the conserved terminal phenylalanine or tryptophan, this CDR3 likely stems from a read error. The V call is TRBV10-1, the J call TRBJ2-2; D is possibly TRBD2 (5 bases). The CDR3 totals 15 residues. CDR1 and CDR2 from the germline V gene are WNHNN and SYGVQD (reference sequence). The DNA of the CDR3 is TGCGCCAGCAGTGAATACCAGACTGACACCGGGGATCTGTTTTTG. It translates to CASSEYQTDTGDLFL.

This chain's CDR3 is CASSTQQGDRRNTIYF. The CDR3 nucleotides read TGTGCCAGCAGCACGCAGCAGGGGGATAGGAGAAACACCATATATTTT. The chain joins TRBV4-2 to TRBJ1-3, with 7 positions matching TRBD1. Germline trimming cut 5 bases from V and 5 bases from J; bases unmatched to any gene: 12. Germline loops: CDR1 LGHNA, CDR2 YNFKEQ. This CDR3 spans 16 amino acids.

This clonotype was seen once. One junction end disagrees with the germline gene, perhaps due to a read error. This chain links TRBV6-5 with TRBJ1-2; D perhaps matches TRBD1 (5 bases). The CDR3 runs 14 residues. The germline V gene has CDR1 MNHEY and CDR2 SVGAGI. CDR3 residues: CASSYQGVNYGYTF. The CDR3 coding sequence is TGTGCCAGCAGTTACCAGGGAGTTAACTACGGCTACACCTTC.

This clonotype has more than one count but fewer than ten. This may arise from a read error, as a much more abundant clone is one base away. It is likely a read error, because the conserved phenylalanine at the end of the CDR3 is missing. This rearrangement joins TRBV5-6 to TRBJ2-7; D may correspond to TRBD1 or TRBD2 (5 bases each). Germline V CDR1 and CDR2: SGHDT, YYEEEE. The length of the CDR3 is 13 residues. The V end lost 4 bases, the J end lost 3 bases, and 11 bases lay between the germline ends. CDR3 loop: CASSPGRHYEQYL. The CDR3 nucleotides are TGTGCCAGCAGCCCGGGACGTCACTACGAGCAGTACTTA.

V gene TRBV12-3 or TRBV12-4 combines with J gene TRBJ1-2; 7 positions match TRBD1. The CDR3 covers 14 residues. The V and J ends lost 5 bases and 10 bases, in that order; junction bases with no gene match: 13. CDR3 amino acids: CASSGFGRGRDYTF. CDR3 bases: TGTGCCAGCAGTGGGTTTGGCAGGGGGAGAGACTACACCTTC.

In the case of this clonotype: One end of the junction is discordant with germline, which a read error may explain. The rearrangement links TRBV20-1 to TRBJ2-2; no firm D call. The CDR3 is made up of 14 amino acids. The germline gives CDR1 DFQATT, CDR2 SNEGSKA (reference sequence). The CDR3 DNA sequence: TGCAGTGTTAGAGATCTGAGTGCCGGCGGGGAGCTGTTTTTT. It codes for CSVRDLSAGGELFF.

Worth noting for this clonotype: It is unclear where the CDR3 begins or ends on the DNA, so no DNA is shown, and the CDR3 is as TCRdb lists it. This sequence joins TRBV5-4 and TRBJ1-2. From its first to its last residue, the CDR3 has 12 amino acids. The germline CDR1 and CDR2 sequences are SGHNT and YYREEE (reference sequence). The CDR3 loop reads CASSFVGYGCTF.

J is TRBJ2-7 and V is TRBV11-2; tentative D call: TRBD2 (6 bases). The CDR3 has 15 amino acids. Germline V gene lookup returns CDR1 SGHAT and CDR2 FQNNGV. The V gene lost 5 bases and the J gene lost 13 bases, with 27 bases spanning the gap. This CDR3 is CASSASRDSYYERYF. The CDR3 DNA is TGTGCCAGCAGCGCGTCTCGGGACTCTTATTATGAGCGATACTTC.

Points on this clonotype: A read error may produce the germline difference seen at one junction end. The CDR3 DNA follows: TGTGCCAGCAGTGCTAGCGGGGTGGCCTACGAGCAGTATTTC. Translation: CASSASGVAYEQYF. The chain couples TRBV12-3 or TRBV12-4 to TRBJ2-7, with TRBD2 matching over 9 bases. CDR3 length equals 14 residues.

This clonotype was counted between two and nine times. This chain uses TRBV28 with TRBJ2-2, with D hard to call. Per germline, CDR1 MDHEN and CDR2 SYDVKM. Trimming removed 6 bases from V and 2 bases from J, with 4 bases in between. The CDR3 is made up of 12 amino acids. This CDR3 is CASSGNTGELFF. The DNA for the CDR3 is TGTGCCAGCAGCGGAAACACCGGGGAGCTGTTTTTT.

Comment on this clonotype: One junction end disagrees with the germline gene, perhaps due to a read error. This rearrangement joins TRBV11-2 to TRBJ2-1, with D hard to call. The CDR3 extends over 13 amino acids. Germline assignment: CDR1 SGHAT and CDR2 FQNNGV. The CDR3 reads CANSSDACGEQFF. CDR3 nucleotides: TGTGCCAACAGCTCCGACGCCTGCGGTGAGCAGTTCTTC.

Turning to this clonotype: One end of the junction varies from germline; a read error may be responsible. This chain links TRBV6-1 with TRBJ1-5; D is ambiguous. Germline V lookup: CDR1 MNHNS, CDR2 SASEGT. The CDR3 has 13 residues. The CDR3: CTSRHLQDQPQHF. As DNA, the CDR3 is TGTACCAGCAGACATCTGCAAGATCAGCCCCAGCATTTT.

Details on this clonotype: The junction departs from the called germline gene at one end, perhaps through a read error. The chain has TRBV11-2 and TRBJ2-3; 8 bases agree with TRBD2. Germline CDR1 reads SGHAT; CDR2 reads FQNNGV. This CDR3 has 16 residues. The CDR3, as DNA: TGTGCCAGCAGGCTTCCTATAGCGGGGAGCACAAATACGCAGTATTTT. Translating gives CASRLPIAGSTNTQYF.

To note about this clonotype: A much larger clone lies one base from this, so it may be a read error. The V and J genes are TRBV7-8 and TRBJ2-1; no clear D. Germline loops: CDR1 SGHVS, CDR2 FQNEAQ. The CDR3 contains 15 residues. CDR3 bases: TGTGCCAGCAGCTTAGCCAGTAGCTCCTACAATGAGGAGTTCTTC. Amino acid sequence: CASSLASSSYNEEFF. The complete variable domain, with remaining parts taken from reference TRBV7-8 and TRBJ2-1, reads GAGVSQSPRYKVAKRGQDVALRCDPISGHVSLFWYQQALGQGPEFLTYFQNEAQLDKSGLPSDRFFAERPEGSVSTLKIQRTQQEDSAVYLCASSLASSSYNEEFFGPGTRLTVL.

DNA for the CDR3: TGTGCCAGCAGGGCTGGGACAGGTTCTTTCAATGAGCGATTCTTC. This encodes CASRAGTGSFNERFF. The chain joins TRBV28 to TRBJ2-1, with 8 bases matching TRBD1. The CDR3 is made up of 15 amino acids. The J segment lost 16 bases and the V segment lost 6 bases, leaving 20 bases of the junction unmatched. Germline V CDR1 and CDR2: MDHEN, SYDVKM.

This clonotype showed up just a few times. This could be a read error, since a much larger clone is one nucleotide away. The J gene is TRBJ2-1, the V gene TRBV20-1; 9 nucleotides line up with TRBD2. With 0 bases clipped from V and 8 bases from J, the junction kept 8 bases outside the gene matches. The CDR3 loop spans 15 amino acids. Germline CDR1 and CDR2: DFQATT and SNEGSKA (reference sequence). The CDR3, as DNA: TGCAGTGCTAGAGACTTAGCGGGAGAGTACGATGAGCAGTTCTTC. Protein product: CSARDLAGEYDEQFF.